The 15 T cell receptor beta chains given below trace back to one sample, sequenced in a study of CD8+ T cells in alopecia areata. Lesional scalp punch biopsies and peripheral blood were collected from alopecia areata patients. Sequencing used cDNA as its template, made by extracting RNA and reverse transcribing it. The protocol was immunoSEQ multiplex PCR, while the TCRdb copy is restricted to in-frame clones and leaves out a portion. The table includes 9,000 to 15,000 clones, 61% detected once. The sample comprised skin. Source of these receptors: a human donor with alopecia areata.

This chain joins TRBV7-9 and TRBJ2-3; TRBD1 might be the D (6 bases). Germline loops: CDR1 SEHNR, CDR2 FQNEAQ (reference sequence). The CDR3 loop spans 12 amino acids. The V end lost 1 base, the J end lost 13 bases, and 12 bases lay between the germline ends. In DNA form, the CDR3 reads TGTGCCAGCAGCTTAGGGCCAGGGGTAGAGTATTTT. Protein sequence: CASSLGPGVEYF.

The CDR3 nucleotides read TGCGCCAGCAGCCCATCTAGCGGGGCCTACAATGAGCAGTTCTTC. Translation: CASSPSSGAYNEQFF. V and J are TRBV5-1 and TRBJ2-1, with TRBD2 identical over 9 bases. Germline V gene lookup returns CDR1 SGHRS and CDR2 YFSETQ. The CDR3 is 15 amino acids. V dropped 4 bases and J dropped 2; count of bases not matched to a gene: 4.

This clone was seen a few times. The rearrangement uses TRBV7-6 and TRBJ2-3; 7 nucleotides line up with TRBD1. The CDR3 runs to 16 residues. From germline, CDR1 is SGHVS and CDR2 FNYEAQ. The trim removed 4 bases at V and 1 base at J, leaving 8 bases unmatched. The CDR3 loop is CASSWDSQWGTDTQYF. CDR3 coding DNA: TGTGCCAGCAGCTGGGACAGCCAATGGGGCACAGATACGCAGTATTTT.

This sequence joins TRBV4-1 and TRBJ2-7; either TRBD1 or TRBD2 may supply D (5 bases each). Germline CDR1 reads MGHRA; CDR2 reads YSYEKL. This CDR3 is 17 amino acids long. V was clipped by 4 bases and J by 4 bases, with 23 bases between them. CDR3 in amino acids: CASSRGFRGRPTYEQYF. The CDR3, as DNA: TGCGCCAGCAGCCGGGGGTTTAGGGGACGTCCCACTTACGAGCAGTACTTC.

The gene calls are TRBV27 and TRBJ1-5; D gene uncertain. V was clipped by 3 bases and J by 3 bases, with 15 bases between them. Looked up from germline, CDR1 is MNHEY and CDR2 is SMNVEV (reference sequence). The CDR3 spans 16 residues. The CDR3 DNA reads TGTGCCAGCAGTTTGACGGCCGGAAACTTCAATCAGCCCCAGCATTTT. As protein: CASSLTAGNFNQPQHF.

V is TRBV2 and J is TRBJ1-1; the D gene is possibly TRBD1 (5 bases). V was shortened by 4 bases and J by 7 bases, with 13 bases between the two germline ends. This CDR3 is built from 13 residues. CDR1 is SNHLY, CDR2 FYNNEI, per germline. The CDR3 spells CASSAAGGGEAFF. The CDR3 region has the DNA TGTGCCAGCAGTGCGGCCGGGGGGGGTGAAGCTTTCTTT.

The chain recombines TRBV9 with TRBJ2-3; D remains ambiguous. Germline V gene sequence: CDR1 SGDLS, CDR2 YYNGEE. There are 16 residues in the CDR3. The ends were cut back, 0 bases at V and 2 bases at J, with 13 bases in the middle. The CDR3 sequence is CASSVDKYSSTDTQYF. CDR3 coding DNA: TGTGCCAGCAGCGTAGATAAGTATTCGTCCACAGATACGCAGTATTTT.

This clone was observed a handful of times. The rearrangement joins TRBV7-2 to TRBJ2-1; 9 bases fit TRBD2. V shed 3 bases and J 3 bases; nucleotides not matched to a gene: 3. The CDR3 contains 15 residues. The V gene's germline CDR1 is SGHTA and CDR2 FQGNSA. CDR3 in amino acids: CASSLGTSFYNEQFF. CDR3 nucleotide sequence: TGTGCCAGCAGCTTGGGGACTAGCTTCTACAATGAGCAGTTCTTC.

By its share, this clone is medium-sized. The chain has TRBV7-2 and TRBJ1-2; D unclear. CDR1 and CDR2 (germline): SGHTA, FQGNSA. This CDR3 spans 12 amino acids. Trimming left V 3 bases short and J 7 bases short, with 9 bases between. CDR3 loop: CASSFPGLGYTF. The CDR3 DNA reads TGTGCCAGCAGCTTTCCAGGTCTTGGCTACACCTTC.

The chain carries TRBV5-6 and TRBJ1-4; unclear D gene. The CDR3 spans 14 residues. Germline CDR1 reads SGHDT; CDR2 reads YYEEEE. V was shortened by 4 bases and J by 0 bases, with 7 bases between the two germline ends. The DNA for the CDR3 is TGTGCCAGCAGCCTGCTTGCAACTAATGAAAAACTGTTTTTT. This codes for CASSLLATNEKLFF.

The V and J genes are TRBV28 and TRBJ1-2, with D possibly being TRBD1 (5 bases). From germline, CDR1 is MDHEN and CDR2 SYDVKM. Between the trimmed V and J ends, which lost 7 bases and 4 bases, there was a span of 16 bases. The CDR3 length is 14 residues. DNA of the CDR3: TGTGCCAGCAACACTAATAGGGGCAGCTATGGCTACACCTTC. This gives the protein CASNTNRGSYGYTF.

The chain combines TRBV28 with TRBJ1-2, with TRBD1 as a possible D gene (5 bases). The CDR3 covers 17 residues. The V and J ends lost 0 bases and 5 bases respectively, with 19 bases between them. In germline, CDR1 is MDHEN, CDR2 SYDVKM. In DNA, the CDR3 is TGTGCCAGCAGTTTATGGCCATTCTCCGGGACTACATATGGCTACACCTTC. Its translation is CASSLWPFSGTTYGYTF.

The rearrangement joins TRBV19 to TRBJ1-1, with a tentative D call TRBD1 (6 bases). Germline values: CDR1 LNHDA, CDR2 SQIVND (reference sequence). Trimming took 6 bases from V and 4 from J, leaving 18 bases between them. The CDR3 runs to 15 residues. The DNA of the CDR3 is TGTGCCAGTAGCAAATTAACGGGACATCTCACTGAAGCTTTCTTT. Protein sequence: CASSKLTGHLTEAFF.

The V gene is TRBV7-9, the J gene TRBJ2-5; TRBD2 matches at 7 bases. This CDR3 region has 15 residues. The germline gives CDR1 SEHNR, CDR2 FQNEAQ (reference sequence). V lost 4 bases and J lost 3; bases outside the gene matches: 8. CDR3 coding DNA: TGTGCCAGCAGCTCCTGGATGGGGAGGGAAGAGACCCAGTACTTC. This gives the protein CASSSWMGREETQYF.

The rearrangement links TRBV4-2 to TRBJ2-1; TRBD2 matches 14 bases. CDR3 length: 16 residues. V was pared by 5 bases and J by 12 bases, with 12 bases of the junction left unmatched. Germline V gene lookup returns CDR1 LGHNA and CDR2 YNFKEQ. The CDR3 protein is CASSSDGLAGGLRQFF. DNA for the CDR3: TGTGCCAGCAGCTCCGACGGACTAGCGGGGGGCCTGAGGCAGTTCTTC.